Following are 25 T cell receptor beta chains from one sample sequenced in a study of T cell responses to AZD1222 COVID-19 vaccine. Sequenced by immunoSEQ multiplex PCR; TCRdb stores in-frame clones only, minus some. The sample records approximately 200,000 clones, about 89% being singletons. The sequencing here drew on peripheral blood, taken on day 0 of MenACWY control vaccination. The receptor set was obtained from an adult in good health.

The gene calls are TRBV10-1 and TRBJ1-5; a possible D gene is TRBD1 (6 bases). Germline V gene sequence: CDR1 WNHNN, CDR2 SYGVQD (reference sequence). V lost 10 bases to trimming and J lost 5 bases, with 12 bases between them. This CDR3 region has 12 residues. The CDR3 nucleotides read TGCGCCAAGTACAGGGCCCATCAGCCCCAGCATTTT. This codes for CAKYRAHQPQHF.

The gene calls are TRBV24-1 and TRBJ2-5, with 11 bases that match TRBD2. The CDR3 covers 14 residues. J gave up 7 bases and V 4 bases, and 4 bases lay outside the gene matches. Germline CDR1 is KGHDR and CDR2 is SFDVKD. CDR3 protein: CATSDPGLAGTQYF. In DNA form, the CDR3 reads TGTGCCACCAGTGACCCTGGACTAGCGGGGACCCAGTACTTC.

This chain uses TRBV27 with TRBJ2-1; weak D call: TRBD1 (6 bases). Germline V lookup: CDR1 MNHEY, CDR2 SMNVEV (reference sequence). Trimming removed 2 bases at V and 4 bases at J, with 15 bases between. CDR3 length: 16 residues. Written as DNA, the CDR3 is TGTGCCAGCAGTTTAAGGAAACAGGGCTCGTACAATGAGCAGTTCTTC. Residues: CASSLRKQGSYNEQFF.

The chain has TRBV5-1 and TRBJ1-2; TRBD1 matches at 8 bases. V dropped 0 bases and J dropped 6; count of bases not matched to a gene: 4. In germline, CDR1 is SGHRS, CDR2 YFSETQ. The CDR3 is made up of 14 amino acids. The CDR3 loop reads CASSLDPGGDGYTF. The CDR3 nucleotides read TGCGCCAGCAGCTTGGATCCAGGGGGCGATGGCTACACCTTC.

The V gene is TRBV3-1 (or the pseudogene TRBV3-2), the J gene TRBJ1-2; D is uncertain. Trimming cost V 4 bases and J 4 bases, with 10 bases left between them. CDR3 length equals 13 residues. CDR1 is LGHDT, CDR2 YNNKEL, per germline (reference sequence). CDR3 DNA sequence: TGTGCCAGCAGCCGAGGGAATGGCTATGGCTACACCTTC. Residues: CASSRGNGYGYTF.

The chain has TRBV30 and TRBJ2-1; 7 nucleotides agree with TRBD2. This CDR3 spans 17 amino acids. After removal of 3 bases from V and 0 bases from J, the junction contained 11 bases not matched to a gene. CDR1 GTSNPN and CDR2 SVGIG come from the germline V gene (reference sequence). CDR3 sequence: CAWSGALAEFSYNEQFF. The DNA of the CDR3 is TGTGCCTGGAGCGGGGCCCTAGCGGAGTTCTCCTACAATGAGCAGTTCTTC.

J is TRBJ2-1 and V is TRBV5-1; D might be TRBD1 or TRBD2, each matching 5 bases. Germline-derived CDR1 and CDR2 are SGHRS and YFSETQ. Trimming took 3 bases from V and 7 from J, leaving 14 bases between them. This CDR3 contains 14 residues. The CDR3 protein is CASSSPGLKNEQFF. The DNA for the CDR3 is TGCGCCAGCAGCTCCCCGGGGCTTAAGAATGAGCAGTTCTTC. Full variable domain (rest looked up from reference TRBV5-1 and TRBJ2-1): KAGVTQTPRYLIKTRGQQVTLSCSPISGHRSVSWYQQTPGQGLQFLFEYFSETQRNKGNFPGRFSGRQFSNSRSEMNVSTLELGDSALYLCASSSPGLKNEQFFGPGTRLTVL.

The chain combines TRBV9 with TRBJ1-4; TRBD1 matches 7 bases. With V trimmed by 1 base and J by 0 bases, 0 bases remained unmatched. The CDR3 contains 15 residues. Germline loops: CDR1 SGDLS, CDR2 YYNGEE. Here the CDR3 reads CASSVQGATNEKLFF. The CDR3 DNA sequence: TGTGCCAGCAGCGTACAGGGGGCAACTAATGAAAAACTGTTTTTT. Using reference TRBV9 and TRBJ1-4 for the parts outside the CDR3, the full variable domain is DSGVTQTPKHLITATGQRVTLRCSPRSGDLSVYWYQQSLDQGLQFLIQYYNGEERAKGNILERFSAQQFPDLHSELNLSSLELGDSALYFCASSVQGATNEKLFFGSGTQLSVL.

This chain joins TRBV19 and TRBJ2-7; no definite D call. The CDR3 contains 13 residues. Trimming shortened V by 3 bases and J by 0 bases, and 6 bases separated the two germline ends. Per the germline V gene, CDR1 is LNHDA and CDR2 is SQIVND (reference sequence). CDR3: CASSMGVSYEQYF. CDR3 nucleotides: TGTGCCAGTAGTATGGGTGTCTCCTACGAGCAGTACTTC. The whole variable domain, filled in from reference TRBV19 and TRBJ2-7, reads DGGITQSPKYLFRKEGQNVTLSCEQNLNHDAMYWYRQDPGQGLRLIYYSQIVNDFQKGDIAEGYSVSREKKESFPLTVTSAQKNPTAFYLCASSMGVSYEQYFGPGTRLTVT.

The chain links TRBV27 to TRBJ1-1, with TRBD1 as a possible D gene (6 bases). The CDR3 loop spans 15 amino acids. Germline V gene lookup returns CDR1 MNHEY and CDR2 SMNVEV (reference sequence). Trimming took off 5 bases at V and 1 base at J, with 14 bases between the two ends. The CDR3 coding sequence is TGTGCCAGCAGTACCAGACAGGAGGCGAACACTGAAGCTTTCTTT. Its protein product is CASSTRQEANTEAFF.

This sequence joins TRBV19 and TRBJ1-5; 9 positions match TRBD1. Germline trimming cut 6 bases from V and 3 bases from J; bases unmatched to any gene: 9. There are 16 residues in the CDR3. Germline-derived CDR1 and CDR2 are LNHDA and SQIVND (reference sequence). The CDR3 protein is CASSTRQGVNNQPQHF. As DNA, the CDR3 is TGTGCCAGTAGCACCAGACAGGGGGTAAACAATCAGCCCCAGCATTTT.

V and J are TRBV28 and TRBJ2-3; 9 nucleotides agree with TRBD2. The CDR3 is made up of 16 amino acids. The V gene's germline CDR1 is MDHEN and CDR2 SYDVKM. V trimming: 3 bases; J trimming: 2 bases; junction bases outside the gene matches: 6. DNA for the CDR3: TGTGCCAGCAGTTTGGAACTAGCGGGTATCACAGATACGCAGTATTTT. Translated: CASSLELAGITDTQYF.

The chain is built from TRBV7-9 and TRBJ2-1, with TRBD2 matching over 9 bases. Germline V CDR1 and CDR2: SEHNR, FQNEAQ (reference sequence). The junction had 12 bases not matched to a gene; V was cut back by 5 bases and J by 16 bases. This CDR3 comprises 13 residues. The CDR3 coding sequence is TGTGCCAGCAGCCCCGAGACAGCGGGGGGAACTTTCTTC. Translating gives CASSPETAGGTFF.

The rearrangement joins TRBV7-3 to TRBJ2-7; perhaps TRBD2 as D (5 bases). Germline lookup yields CDR1 SGHTA and CDR2 FQGTGA. V was pared by 5 bases and J by 2 bases, with 10 bases between. This CDR3 spans 13 amino acids. CDR3 loop: CASSPGSAYEQYF. The DNA of the CDR3 is TGTGCCAGCAGCCCGGGATCAGCCTACGAGCAGTACTTC.

The chain couples TRBV7-9 to TRBJ2-3; no firm D call. The ends were cut back, 5 bases at V and 4 bases at J, with 16 bases in the middle. CDR3 size: 15 residues. Germline-derived CDR1 and CDR2 are SEHNR and FQNEAQ (reference sequence). As DNA, the CDR3 is TGTGCCAGCAGCCCCAAGGCGCGGCTAGCAGATACGCAGTATTTT. Residues: CASSPKARLADTQYF.

The chain couples TRBV7-9 to TRBJ2-1, with 7 bases that match TRBD1. The V gene's germline CDR1 is SEHNR and CDR2 FQNEAQ (reference sequence). The ends lost 5 bases at V and 5 bases at J; junction bases unmatched: 6. This CDR3 spans 14 amino acids. The CDR3 loop is CASSAGQENNEQFF. The CDR3 DNA follows: TGTGCCAGCAGCGCAGGACAGGAGAACAATGAGCAGTTCTTC.

The chain joins TRBV29-1 to TRBJ2-7, with D unclear. V shed 4 bases and J shed 0 bases, with 10 bases lying between them. The CDR3 covers 13 residues. The germline CDR1 and CDR2 sequences are SQVTM and ANQGSEA. CDR3 region: CSVGQANSYEQYF. CDR3 nucleotides: TGCAGCGTTGGGCAGGCGAACTCCTACGAGCAGTACTTC.

The CDR3 sequence is CASSFREGQPQHF. The CDR3 region has the DNA TGTGCCAGCAGCTTCAGGGAGGGTCAGCCCCAGCATTTT. This rearrangement joins TRBV7-9 to TRBJ1-5, with D tentatively TRBD1 (5 bases). Trimming pared 3 bases from V and 6 bases from J, leaving 9 bases between. Germline loops: CDR1 SEHNR, CDR2 FQNEAQ (reference sequence). The CDR3 covers 13 residues.

This clone has a handful of counts. The chain carries TRBV19 and TRBJ1-4; D is uncertain. The CDR3 covers 18 residues. Germline V gives CDR1 LNHDA, CDR2 SQIVND (reference sequence). V was cut by 1 base and J by 4 bases, with 19 bases left in between. In DNA, the CDR3 is TGTGCCAGTAGTATAGTCCTCCGACACAGTTGGTATAATGAAAAACTGTTTTTT. It is translated as CASSIVLRHSWYNEKLFF.

The rearrangement joins TRBV6-5 to TRBJ1-5, with D unclear. The CDR3 runs to 13 residues. CDR1 MNHEY and CDR2 SVGAGI come from the germline V gene. Trimming left V 0 bases short and J 7 bases short, with 7 bases between. CDR3 sequence (DNA): TGTGCCAGCAGTTACTCAGTCAGCCAGCCCCAGCATTTT. Residues: CASSYSVSQPQHF.

The chain joins TRBV5-4 to TRBJ1-2; D is perhaps TRBD1 (5 bases). This CDR3 spans 12 amino acids. V was trimmed by 7 bases and J by 8 bases, leaving 15 bases between them. Germline V gene lookup returns CDR1 SGHNT and CDR2 YYREEE (reference sequence). CDR3 DNA sequence: TGTGCCAGCGAACCTCGGGGGGAAGGCTACACCTTC. It codes for CASEPRGEGYTF.

The V and J genes are TRBV10-1 and TRBJ1-1; 7 bases map to TRBD1. Trimming cost V 2 bases and J 2 bases; bases outside gene matches: 5. CDR1 WNHNN and CDR2 SYGVQD come from the germline V gene (reference sequence). The CDR3 consists of 15 residues. The CDR3 protein is CASSERDSNNTEAFF. The DNA of the CDR3 is TGCGCCAGCAGTGAGAGGGACAGTAACAACACTGAAGCTTTCTTT.

The chain links TRBV5-5 to TRBJ2-2; D perhaps matches TRBD1 (5 bases). Trimming cost V 5 bases and J 6 bases, with 8 bases left between them. Germline assignment: CDR1 SGHKS and CDR2 YYEKEE (reference sequence). CDR3 length: 12 residues. CDR3 protein: CASRGRAGELFF. The CDR3 DNA follows: TGTGCCAGCAGGGGGCGTGCCGGGGAGCTGTTTTTT.

J is TRBJ1-6 and V is TRBV6-2 or TRBV6-3, with D unresolved. Trimming took 6 bases from V and 14 from J, leaving 26 bases between them. The CDR3 sequence is 16 residues long. CDR1 and CDR2 (germline): MNHEY, SVGEGT. CDR3 sequence (DNA): TGTGCCAGCAGCCCACCGACGGTCGGCCCGATCGGGGCCCTCCACTTT. Amino acids: CASSPPTVGPIGALHF.

This chain uses TRBV5-1 with TRBJ1-2; 9 bases are shared with TRBD1. The ends lost 5 bases at V and 9 bases at J; junction bases unmatched: 8. Germline V gene lookup returns CDR1 SGHRS and CDR2 YFSETQ. CDR3 length: 13 amino acids. CDR3 DNA: TGCGCCAGCAGAGAAGGGACAGGGTCAAGCTACACCTTC. It encodes CASREGTGSSYTF.